The rows below give T cell receptor beta chains drawn from one sample of a study of radiation and T cells in renal cell carcinoma. Clones were sequenced by immunoSEQ multiplex PCR, and TCRdb holds only the in-frame ones, with some missing. Here the sample spans 97,000 or so clones, roughly 82% being singletons. The sequencing here drew on blood, taken from a patient whose treatment included radiotherapy and nephrectomy. The source of these receptors is a man aged 55 to 70 with renal cell carcinoma. CDR3s leave out the opening cysteine and the closing phenylalanine or tryptophan.

v_call cdr3_aa
TRBV7-8 ASSPDYNEQF
TRBV6-5 ASSYSPPVEKNIQY
TRBV11-1 ASSLQGNTIY
TRBV28 ASYLRANTGELF
TRBV7-2 ASSLFSGGSYEQY
TRBV30 AWSVTRGQDGYT
TRBV27 ASSSTGGRNYEQY
TRBV6-1 ASTRDTGELF
TRBV5-1 ASSLAPGARGETQY
TRBV29-1 SSGRSNQPQH
TRBV7-9 ASSLDSGRAAELF
TRBV28 ASSLLGGNTGELF
TRBV4-3 ASSQETRNTQY
TRBV7-9 ASSLARGLGSYNEQF
TRBV28 ASLAGGISYEQY
TRBV9 ASSRTSTGELF
TRBV5-1 ASSSREGDYEQY
TRBV11-2 ASSLLAGSSYEQY
TRBV5-1 ASSLVGLREQF
TRBV27 ASRPQRDGGTDTQY
TRBV5-1 ASSLAAVQETQY
TRBV28 ASAFGGAATGGYT
TRBV2 ASSVRGGAGNTIY
TRBV4-1 ASSQVTGVSYEQY